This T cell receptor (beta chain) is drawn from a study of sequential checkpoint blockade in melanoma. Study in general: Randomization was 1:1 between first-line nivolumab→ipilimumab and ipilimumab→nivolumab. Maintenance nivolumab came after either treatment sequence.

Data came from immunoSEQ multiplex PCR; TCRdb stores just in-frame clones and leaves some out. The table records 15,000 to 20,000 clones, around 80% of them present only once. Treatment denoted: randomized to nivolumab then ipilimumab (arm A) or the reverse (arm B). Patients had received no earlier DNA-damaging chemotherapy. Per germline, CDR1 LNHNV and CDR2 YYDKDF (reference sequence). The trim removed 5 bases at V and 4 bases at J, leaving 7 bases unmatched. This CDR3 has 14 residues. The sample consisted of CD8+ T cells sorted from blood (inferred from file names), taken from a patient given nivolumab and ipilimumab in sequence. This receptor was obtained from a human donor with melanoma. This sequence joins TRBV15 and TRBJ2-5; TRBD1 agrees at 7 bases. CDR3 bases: TGTGCCACCAGCTCGGACAGGACCACAGAGACCCAGTACTTC. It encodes CATSSDRTTETQYF.